This TCR beta chain was identified in a study of CD8+ T cells in alopecia areata. In the study overall: Tofacitinib dosing lasted 6 to 18 months, which was then followed by 6 months off drug. Percent affected scalp area, the SALT score, rated treated patients' severity. Study-wide findings and caveats: Many of the expanded lesional clones endured in scalp and blood while on tofacitinib. Scalp clonality decreased significantly with tofacitinib, and so did expanded CD8+ clones among the top 100.

Treatment specified: oral pan-JAK inhibitor, 5-10 mg twice daily. The CDR3 has 12 amino acids. Germline V lookup: CDR1 SQVTM, CDR2 ANQGSEA. Trimming shortened V by 2 bases and J by 3 bases, and 7 bases separated the two germline ends. With regard to this clone: Its antigen is not identified.

cDNA reverse transcribed from extracted RNA served as the sequencing template. Here immunoSEQ multiplex PCR was the method, and the copy in TCRdb shows in-frame clones only, minus some. This table holds 200,000 to 250,000 clones, 64% found once. The source was CD4+ T cells sorted from blood, collected at week 4, from a patient treated with tofacitinib. This receptor was obtained from a human donor with alopecia areata. This chain joins TRBV29-1 and TRBJ1-2; D remains unclear. As DNA, the CDR3 is TGCAGCGTTGAACAGGAATACTATGGCTACACCTTC. Protein: CSVEQEYYGYTF.